Following are 25 T cell receptor beta chains from one sample sequenced in a study of cytomegalovirus exposure and HLA in healthy donors. Amplification used 60 Vbeta primers and 13 Jbeta primers. Here immunoSEQ multiplex PCR was the method, and the copy in TCRdb shows in-frame clones only, minus some. Altogether around 170,000 clones are present, around 80% being singletons, with the ten largest covering around 0.69%. Sequencing was done on a sample of PBMCs. These receptors came from a woman between 40 and 55 years old in good health and CMV-seronegative.

CDR3 in DNA: TGCGCCAGCAGCGCCGGACAGAGCACCGGGGAGCTGTTTTTT. Translation: CASSAGQSTGELFF. V and J are TRBV5-1 and TRBJ2-2; a weak D match, TRBD1 (6 bases). The length of the CDR3 is 14 residues. Germline values: CDR1 SGHRS, CDR2 YFSETQ. The germline V and J ends were trimmed by 4 bases and 4 bases, with 11 bases remaining between them.

Details on this clone: Other DNA sequences in this sample translate to the same CDR3. V and J are TRBV28 and TRBJ1-4; D may be TRBD1 (5 bases). V was clipped by 3 bases and J by 2 bases, with 7 bases between them. CDR1 and CDR2 from the germline V gene are MDHEN and SYDVKM. The CDR3 length is 14 residues. This CDR3 is CASSLGGTNEKLFF. CDR3 DNA: TGTGCCAGCAGTTTGGGGGGGACTAATGAAAAACTGTTTTTT.

The genes are TRBV6-1 and TRBJ1-4, with D possibly TRBD1 on 6 matching bases. The V end lost 6 bases, the J end lost 10 bases, and 12 bases lay between the germline ends. Per germline, CDR1 MNHNS and CDR2 SASEGT. The length of the CDR3 is 12 residues. CDR3 sequence (DNA): TGTGCCAGCAGCAGGGGTTCGGGAAAACTGTTTTTT. This gives the protein CASSRGSGKLFF.

The chain uses TRBV28 and TRBJ2-5; TRBD2 aligns across 7 bases. CDR1 and CDR2 (germline): MDHEN, SYDVKM. The CDR3 has 14 residues. Trimming took 2 bases from V and 2 from J; bases not matched to a gene: 2. The CDR3 here is CASSLAGVQETQYF. The CDR3 region has the DNA TGTGCCAGCAGTTTAGCGGGAGTACAAGAGACCCAGTACTTC.

This clone has just one count. The rearrangement links TRBV6-6 to TRBJ1-6; D gene ambiguous. Germline V gene sequence: CDR1 MNHNY, CDR2 SVGAGI (reference sequence). CDR3 size: 16 residues. Trimming shortened V by 4 bases and J by 0 bases, and 10 bases separated the two germline ends. In DNA form, the CDR3 reads TGTGCCAGCAGTTTTGCAGCGAGCTCCTATAATTCACCCCTCCACTTT. Its translation is CASSFAASSYNSPLHF.

The V gene is TRBV30, the J gene TRBJ1-5; 7 bases line up with TRBD1. Per germline, CDR1 GTSNPN and CDR2 SVGIG (reference sequence). The CDR3 loop spans 14 amino acids. Trimming at V came to 2 bases and at J to 4 bases, leaving 5 bases not matched to a gene. This chain's CDR3 is CAWSKDRQNQPQHF. The CDR3 DNA reads as TGTGCCTGGAGTAAGGACAGGCAGAATCAGCCCCAGCATTTT.

DNA of the CDR3: TGCGCCAGCAGCTTTGGACTGGGACTAGCGGACAATGAGCAGTTCTTC. As protein: CASSFGLGLADNEQFF. This sequence joins TRBV5-1 and TRBJ2-1; TRBD2 matches at 11 bases. V dropped 2 bases and J dropped 5; count of bases not matched to a gene: 6. The germline V gene encodes CDR1 SGHRS and CDR2 YFSETQ. The length of the CDR3 is 16 residues. The variable domain in full, completed from reference TRBV5-1 and TRBJ2-1, reads KAGVTQTPRYLIKTRGQQVTLSCSPISGHRSVSWYQQTPGQGLQFLFEYFSETQRNKGNFPGRFSGRQFSNSRSEMNVSTLELGDSALYLCASSFGLGLADNEQFFGPGTRLTVL.

The chain couples TRBV6-6 to TRBJ2-7; the match to TRBD2 covers 9 bases. With 10 bases clipped from V and 2 bases from J, the junction kept 12 bases outside the gene matches. The CDR3 is made up of 15 amino acids. Per germline, CDR1 MNHNY and CDR2 SVGAGI (reference sequence). The CDR3 loop is CATFDGGGAAYEQYF. The CDR3 nucleotides are TGTGCCACCTTCGACGGCGGGGGGGCCGCCTACGAGCAGTACTTC.

The chain combines TRBV21-1 with TRBJ2-2; the D segment call TRBD2 is taken from the table without a DNA check. TRBV21-1 is a pseudogene segment. CDR3 length: 18 amino acids. The CDR3, as DNA: TGTGCCAGCAGCAACGACGGGACTAGCGGGACCAACACCGGGGAGCTGTTTTTT. Translated, it gives CASSNDGTSGTNTGELFF.

This clone was found once. CDR3 residues: CASSIGSARELFF. In DNA form, the CDR3 reads TGTGCCAGTAGTATCGGTTCCGCCCGGGAGCTGTTTTTT. This chain links TRBV19 with TRBJ2-2; D is ambiguous. The V and J ends lost 3 bases and 9 bases respectively, with 11 bases between them. The CDR3 is 13 residues long. In germline, CDR1 is LNHDA, CDR2 SQIVND (reference sequence).

The chain has TRBV18 and TRBJ1-2; D gene unclear. In germline, CDR1 is KGHSH, CDR2 LQKENI. This CDR3 region has 15 residues. V lost 0 bases and J 2 bases, leaving 10 bases between the germline ends. CDR3 nucleotide sequence: TGTGCCAGCTCACCACCGGTGCCGGTGAACTATGGCTACACCTTC. Its protein is CASSPPVPVNYGYTF. Full variable domain (remainder filled in from reference TRBV18 and TRBJ1-2): NAGVMQNPRHLVRRRGQEARLRCSPMKGHSHVYWYRQLPEEGLKFMVYLQKENIIDESGMPKERFSAEFPKEGPSILRIQQVVRGDSAAYFCASSPPVPVNYGYTFGSGTRLTVV.

The chain has TRBV30 and TRBJ2-1; 14 nucleotides align to TRBD2. The CDR3 has 15 residues. V shed 3 bases and J 8 bases; nucleotides not matched to a gene: 6. Per the germline V gene, CDR1 is GTSNPN and CDR2 is SVGIG (reference sequence). The CDR3 DNA is TGTGCCTGGAGCTTGGGACTAGCGGGAGAGGATGAGCAGTTCTTC. Protein product: CAWSLGLAGEDEQFF.

The rearrangement links TRBV11-2 to TRBJ2-2; D ambiguous. Trimming left V 5 bases short and J 0 bases short, with 10 bases between. Per germline, CDR1 SGHAT and CDR2 FQNNGV. The length of the CDR3 is 15 residues. CDR3 DNA: TGTGCCAGCAGCCTACCCAGGACGAACACCGGGGAGCTGTTTTTT. Encoded protein: CASSLPRTNTGELFF.

The V call is TRBV10-3, the J call TRBJ2-5; D perhaps matches TRBD2 (5 bases). The length of the CDR3 is 14 residues. V gave up 5 bases and J gave up 2 bases, with 12 bases separating them. CDR1 is ENHRY, CDR2 SYGVKD, per germline. CDR3: CAISTGSLQETQYF. DNA of the CDR3: TGTGCCATCAGTACGGGAAGTCTTCAAGAGACCCAGTACTTC.

The gene calls are TRBV4-1 and TRBJ2-2; 9 bases line up with TRBD1. V dropped 6 bases and J dropped 6; count of bases not matched to a gene: 8. CDR1 is MGHRA and CDR2 is YSYEKL in the germline V gene. This CDR3 region has 15 residues. CDR3 region: CASRPPGQGPGELFF. The CDR3 nucleotides are TGCGCCAGCAGGCCTCCGGGACAGGGTCCCGGGGAGCTGTTTTTT.

The chain joins TRBV10-1 to TRBJ1-1, with D possibly matching TRBD1 (6 bases). The length of the CDR3 is 17 residues. With 3 bases removed from V and 5 bases from J, the gap between germline ends came to 22 bases. Germline CDR1 WNHNN, CDR2 SYGVQD (reference sequence). In DNA, the CDR3 is TGCGCCAGCAGTGAAACTGTCAGGCAGGGGCCATGGACTGAAGCTTTCTTT. This translates into CASSETVRQGPWTEAFF.

In its sample, this clone was seen a few times. The chain couples TRBV5-8 to TRBJ2-5; 8 nucleotides align to TRBD2. This CDR3 is 12 amino acids long. V lost 3 bases to trimming and J lost 6 bases; unmatched junction nucleotides: 1. CDR1 SGHTS and CDR2 YDEGEE come from the germline V gene. CDR3: CASSSGGKTQYF. The CDR3 DNA sequence: TGTGCCAGCAGCTCGGGGGGGAAGACCCAGTACTTC.

This clone was found once. The J gene is TRBJ1-5, the V gene TRBV5-1, with 9 bases aligning to TRBD1. V was pared by 0 bases and J by 5 bases, with 3 bases of the junction left unmatched. CDR1 and CDR2 (germline): SGHRS, YFSETQ. CDR3 length: 15 amino acids. For the CDR3, the DNA is TGCGCCAGCAGCTTGGGGGACAGGGAAGATCAGCCCCAGCATTTT. Protein: CASSLGDREDQPQHF. Full variable domain (remainder filled in from reference TRBV5-1 and TRBJ1-5): KAGVTQTPRYLIKTRGQQVTLSCSPISGHRSVSWYQQTPGQGLQFLFEYFSETQRNKGNFPGRFSGRQFSNSRSEMNVSTLELGDSALYLCASSLGDREDQPQHFGDGTRLSIL.

In regard to this clone: Other DNA sequences in the sample encode the same CDR3. V usage is TRBV5-1 and J usage is TRBJ1-2; weak D call: TRBD1 (5 bases). Germline V gene sequence: CDR1 SGHRS, CDR2 YFSETQ. V shed 6 bases and J shed 4 bases, with 19 bases lying between them. CDR3 size: 15 residues. CDR3: CASTLSTGGFYGYTF. The DNA for the CDR3 is TGCGCCAGCACCCTTTCGACGGGGGGGTTCTATGGCTACACCTTC.

A few counts support this clone. CDR3 sequence: CASRFGLLGYNEQFF. The CDR3 DNA reads as TGTGCCAGCAGATTCGGACTGTTGGGATACAATGAGCAGTTCTTC. The rearrangement uses TRBV6-5 and TRBJ2-1, with a possible D match to TRBD2 (5 bases). Germline CDR1 reads MNHEY; CDR2 reads SVGAGI. This CDR3 comprises 15 residues. The V and J ends lost 6 bases and 4 bases respectively, with 16 bases between them.

Only a few counts were recorded for this clone. The chain links TRBV25-1 to TRBJ2-3, with 7 nucleotides matching TRBD2. V was pared by 4 bases and J by 2 bases, with 6 bases of the junction left unmatched. This CDR3 is 15 amino acids long. Germline V gives CDR1 MGHDK, CDR2 SYGVNS. The CDR3 is CASSASGVNTDTQYF. CDR3 in DNA: TGTGCCAGCAGTGCGAGCGGGGTCAACACAGATACGCAGTATTTT. Together with reference TRBV25-1 and TRBJ2-3, the CDR3 gives the full variable domain: EADIYQTPRYLVIGTGKKITLECSQTMGHDKMYWYQQDPGMELHLIHYSYGVNSTEKGDLSSESTVSRIRTEHFPLTLESARPSHTSQYLCASSASGVNTDTQYFGPGTRLTVL.

This clone was found a few times. The CDR3 DNA is TGTGCCAGCAGCGTGGGACAGGAGGGAGGGCAGTTCTTC. It yields the protein CASSVGQEGGQFF. V gene TRBV6-1 combines with J gene TRBJ2-1; 8 bases map to TRBD1. V was pared by 6 bases and J by 12 bases, with 10 bases of the junction left unmatched. Germline CDR1 is MNHNS and CDR2 is SASEGT. This CDR3 comprises 13 residues.

V is TRBV30 and J is TRBJ1-2, with 8 bases lining up with TRBD1. V shed 8 bases and J 6 bases; nucleotides not matched to a gene: 5. The CDR3 is 11 amino acids. CDR1 is GTSNPN, CDR2 SVGIG, per germline (reference sequence). CDR3: CASPTGDGYTF. In DNA, the CDR3 is TGTGCCAGCCCGACAGGGGATGGCTACACCTTC.

The chain recombines TRBV4-3 with TRBJ1-1; D is unclear. Germline assignment: CDR1 LGHNA and CDR2 YSLEER. This CDR3 has 14 residues. Deletions cut 0 bases from V and 7 bases from J, with 12 bases between. CDR3 region: CASSQDPTRGEAFF. The CDR3 DNA reads TGCGCCAGCAGCCAAGATCCAACCCGGGGTGAAGCTTTCTTT.

The chain links TRBV5-4 to TRBJ2-3; 13 bases fit TRBD2. From germline, CDR1 is SGHNT and CDR2 YYREEE (reference sequence). CDR3 length: 17 residues. V trimming: 4 bases; J trimming: 2 bases; junction bases outside the gene matches: 7. This chain's CDR3 is CASSHGLAGASTDTQYF. The CDR3 DNA sequence: TGTGCCAGCAGCCATGGACTAGCGGGGGCATCCACAGATACGCAGTATTTT.